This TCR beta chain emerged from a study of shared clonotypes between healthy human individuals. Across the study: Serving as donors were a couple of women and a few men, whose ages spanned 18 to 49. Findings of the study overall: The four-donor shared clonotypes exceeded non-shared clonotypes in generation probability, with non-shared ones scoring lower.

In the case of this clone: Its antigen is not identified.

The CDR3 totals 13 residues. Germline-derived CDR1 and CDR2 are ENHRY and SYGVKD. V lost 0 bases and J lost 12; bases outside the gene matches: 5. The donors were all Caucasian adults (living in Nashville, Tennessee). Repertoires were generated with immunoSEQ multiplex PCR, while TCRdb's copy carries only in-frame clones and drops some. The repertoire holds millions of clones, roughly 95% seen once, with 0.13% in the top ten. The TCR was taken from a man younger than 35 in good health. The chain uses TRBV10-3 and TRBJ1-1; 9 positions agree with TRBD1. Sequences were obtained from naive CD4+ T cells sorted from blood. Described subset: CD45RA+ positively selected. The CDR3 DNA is TGTGCCATCAGTGAGTCTGGACAGGGGAAACCTTTCTTT. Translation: CAISESGQGKPFF.